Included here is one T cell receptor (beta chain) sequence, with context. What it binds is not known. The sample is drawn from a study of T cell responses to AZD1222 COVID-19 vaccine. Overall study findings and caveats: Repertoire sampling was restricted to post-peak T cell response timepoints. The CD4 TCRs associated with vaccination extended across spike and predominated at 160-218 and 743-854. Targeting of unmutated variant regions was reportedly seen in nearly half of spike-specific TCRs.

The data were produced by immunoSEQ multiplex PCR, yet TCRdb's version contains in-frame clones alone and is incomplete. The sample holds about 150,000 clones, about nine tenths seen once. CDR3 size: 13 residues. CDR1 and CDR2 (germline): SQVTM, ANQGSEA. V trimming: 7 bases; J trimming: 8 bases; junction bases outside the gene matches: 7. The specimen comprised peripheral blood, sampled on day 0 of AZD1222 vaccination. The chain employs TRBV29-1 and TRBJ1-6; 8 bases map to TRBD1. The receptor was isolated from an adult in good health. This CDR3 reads CSAVTGGDSPLHF. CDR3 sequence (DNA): TGCAGCGCAGTAACAGGGGGGGATTCACCCCTCCACTTT.